The subject of this entry is one T cell receptor beta chain. The antigen is not known. This sample was included in a study of cytomegalovirus exposure and HLA in healthy donors. Germline V lookup: CDR1 ENHRY, CDR2 SYGVKD. The germline V and J ends were trimmed by 0 bases and 6 bases, with 2 bases remaining between them. The CDR3 totals 11 residues. Vbeta (60) and Jbeta (13) primers were used in the PCR. Here immunoSEQ multiplex PCR was the method, and the copy in TCRdb shows in-frame clones only, minus some. The sample includes some 33,000 clones, roughly 60% of them seen just once. Study-level findings and limits: For TCR beta chains, V- and J-gene trimming was later linked to a missense DCLRE1C variant. CMV serostatus was the sole immune exposure data available.

The sample consisted of PBMCs. V usage is TRBV10-3 and J usage is TRBJ1-1; no reliable D call. The sequence was obtained from a man aged 50-60 years in good health and CMV-seropositive. CDR3 in amino acids: CAISESAEAFF. The CDR3 DNA sequence: TGTGCCATCAGTGAGTCCGCTGAAGCTTTCTTT.